The 6 T cell receptor beta chains given below trace back to one sample, sequenced in a study of Graves' ophthalmopathy and Graves' hyperthyroidism. Amplifying from RNA transcripts, the study obtained TCR beta CDR3 regions. HTBI primers primed a first-round RT-PCR, and a second-round multiplex PCR followed. TCRdb re-derived calls from the multiplex PCR reads in MiXCR, one entry per CDR3 protein. The data hold about 550,000 distinct CDR3 sequences, with roughly 39% observed a single time. The specimen was peripheral blood or thyroid tissue (not recorded which). All receptors come from an adult man with Graves' hyperthyroidism.

This clonotype has ten or more counts. The V gene is TRBV9, the J gene TRBJ1-2; TRBD1 aligns across 9 bases. The CDR3 contains 16 residues. Germline V CDR1 and CDR2: SGDLS, YYNGEE. V shed 2 bases and J 4 bases; nucleotides not matched to a gene: 9. The CDR3 protein is CASSVREGQGGYGYTF. The CDR3 DNA reads as TGTGCCAGCAGCGTGAGGGAGGGACAGGGAGGCTATGGCTACACCTTC.

The chain uses TRBV5-1 and TRBJ2-3; no clear D. V lost 1 base to trimming and J lost 3 bases, with 9 bases between them. The CDR3 extends over 14 amino acids. CDR1 is SGHRS and CDR2 is YFSETQ in the germline V gene. The CDR3, as DNA: TGCGCCAGCAGCTTGAACATATGGACAGATACGCAGTATTTT. Translating gives CASSLNIWTDTQYF.

This clonotype was picked up many times. The J gene is TRBJ2-2, the V gene TRBV6-1; tentative D call: TRBD1 (6 bases). Per germline, CDR1 MNHNS and CDR2 SASEGT. The CDR3 has 15 amino acids. V shed 1 base and J shed 5 bases, with 11 bases lying between them. CDR3 region: CASSEVDSKTGELFF. In DNA form, the CDR3 reads TGTGCCAGCAGTGAAGTGGACAGTAAGACCGGGGAGCTGTTTTTT.

The V call is TRBV2, the J call TRBJ2-7, with TRBD2 matching over 12 bases. The DNA end lines up better with TRBJ2-1; the J call may be wrong. The CDR3 extends over 14 amino acids. The V gene's germline CDR1 is SNHLY and CDR2 FYNNEI. CDR3 protein: CASSERLAGGGQFF. CDR3 nucleotides: TGTGCCAGCAGTGAACGGCTAGCGGGGGGGGGGCAGTTCTTC.

The sample holds many counts of this clonotype. The chain is built from TRBV29-1 and TRBJ1-1; a possible D gene is TRBD1 (6 bases). The CDR3 runs to 16 residues. Deletions cut 1 base from V and 5 bases from J, with 20 bases between. CDR1 and CDR2 from the germline V gene are SQVTM and ANQGSEA. As DNA, the CDR3 is TGCAGCGTTGAAGGAACAGGGCTAGGGACGAGAACTGAAGCTTTCTTT. It codes for CSVEGTGLGTRTEAFF.

This clonotype was found many times. The chain is built from TRBV4-1 and TRBJ1-6, with D unresolved. This CDR3 spans 13 amino acids. Looked up from germline, CDR1 is MGHRA and CDR2 is YSYEKL. Between the trimmed V and J ends, which lost 1 base and 12 bases, there was a span of 10 bases. The CDR3 DNA reads TGCGCCAGCAGCCAAGGAAGGGTAGAACCCCTCCACTTT. This gives the protein CASSQGRVEPLHF.